This T cell receptor beta chain was recovered during a study of T cells in Graves' hyperthyroidism and ophthalmopathy. Authors of the study amplified TCR beta CDR3 regions from RNA transcripts. HTBI primers drove first-round RT-PCR of the TCR CDR3. TCRdb ran MiXCR on the multiplex PCR reads and lists one entry per CDR3 protein. The table lists 380,000 or so distinct CDR3 sequences, about 13% of them singletons. The CDR3 spans 16 residues. Germline CDR1 reads SEHNR; CDR2 reads FQNEAQ (reference sequence). Trimming cost V 1 base and J 1 base, with 11 bases left between them. Sequenced: blood. The gene calls are TRBV7-9 and TRBJ1-5; weak D call: TRBD1 (6 bases). This receptor was obtained from a man in his thirties or forties with Graves' hyperthyroidism that later progressed to Graves' ophthalmopathy. The CDR3: CASSLGRGESNQPQHF. CDR3 nucleotide sequence: TGTGCCAGCAGCTTAGGGAGGGGGGAAAGCAATCAGCCCCAGCATTTT. The full variable domain, with the rest looked up from reference TRBV7-9 and TRBJ1-5, is DTGVSQNPRHKITKRGQNVTFRCDPISEHNRLYWYRQTLGQGPEFLTYFQNEAQLEKSRLLSDRFSAERPKGSFSTLEIQRTEQGDSAMYLCASSLGRGESNQPQHFGDGTRLSIL.